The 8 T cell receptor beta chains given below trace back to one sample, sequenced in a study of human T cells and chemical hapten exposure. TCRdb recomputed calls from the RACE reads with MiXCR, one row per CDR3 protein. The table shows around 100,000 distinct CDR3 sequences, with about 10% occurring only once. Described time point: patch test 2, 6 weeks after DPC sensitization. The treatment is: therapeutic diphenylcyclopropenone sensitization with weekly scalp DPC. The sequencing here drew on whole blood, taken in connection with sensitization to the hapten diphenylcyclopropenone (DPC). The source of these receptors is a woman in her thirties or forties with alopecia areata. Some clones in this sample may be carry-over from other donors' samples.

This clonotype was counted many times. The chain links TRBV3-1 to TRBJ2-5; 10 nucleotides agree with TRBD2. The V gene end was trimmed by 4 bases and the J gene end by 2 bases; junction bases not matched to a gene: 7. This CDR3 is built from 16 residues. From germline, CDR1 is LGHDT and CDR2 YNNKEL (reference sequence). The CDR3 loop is CASSPSERGGQETQYF. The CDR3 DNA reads TGTGCCAGCAGCCCGTCTGAGCGGGGGGGACAAGAGACCCAGTACTTC.

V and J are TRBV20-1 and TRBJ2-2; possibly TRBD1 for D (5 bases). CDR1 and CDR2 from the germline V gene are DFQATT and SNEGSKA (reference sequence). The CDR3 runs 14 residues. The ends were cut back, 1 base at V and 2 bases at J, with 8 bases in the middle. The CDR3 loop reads CSARGRVNTGELFF. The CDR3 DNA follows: TGCAGTGCTAGAGGCAGGGTAAACACCGGGGAGCTGTTTTTT.

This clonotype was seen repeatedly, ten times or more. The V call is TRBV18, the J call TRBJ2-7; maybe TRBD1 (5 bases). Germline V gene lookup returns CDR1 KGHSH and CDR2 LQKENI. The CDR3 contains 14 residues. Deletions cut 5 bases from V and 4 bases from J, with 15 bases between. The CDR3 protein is CASSGAGPWYEQYF. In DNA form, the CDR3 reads TGTGCCAGCTCAGGGGCAGGGCCGTGGTACGAGCAGTACTTC.

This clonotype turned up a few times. In nucleotides, the CDR3 is TGTGCCAGCGGGAAGGGAACCCTTCGTCAAGATACGCAGTATTTT. Translated: CASGKGTLRQDTQYF. V is TRBV9 and J is TRBJ2-3, with no clear D. CDR3 length: 15 amino acids. Germline CDR1 SGDLS, CDR2 YYNGEE. Trimming pared 7 bases from V and 5 bases from J, leaving 20 bases between.

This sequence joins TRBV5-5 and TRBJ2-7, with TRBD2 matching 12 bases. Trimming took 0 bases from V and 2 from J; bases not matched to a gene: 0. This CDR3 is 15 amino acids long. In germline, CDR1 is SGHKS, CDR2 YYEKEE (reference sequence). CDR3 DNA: TGTGCCAGCAGCTTGGGGACTAGCGGGACCTACGAGCAGTACTTC. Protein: CASSLGTSGTYEQYF.

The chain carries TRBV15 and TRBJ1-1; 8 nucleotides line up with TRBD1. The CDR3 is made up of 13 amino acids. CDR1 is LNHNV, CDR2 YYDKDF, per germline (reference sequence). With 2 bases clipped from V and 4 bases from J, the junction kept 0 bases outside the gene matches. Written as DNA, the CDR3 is TGTGCCACCAGCAGAACAGGGGGCACTGAAGCTTTCTTT. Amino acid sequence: CATSRTGGTEAFF.

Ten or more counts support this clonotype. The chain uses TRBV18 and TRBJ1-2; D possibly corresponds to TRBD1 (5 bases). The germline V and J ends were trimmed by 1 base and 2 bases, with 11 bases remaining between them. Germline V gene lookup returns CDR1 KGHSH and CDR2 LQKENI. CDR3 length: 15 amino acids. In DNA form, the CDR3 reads TGTGCCAGCTCACCACTGGGCAGGGCAAACTATGGCTACACCTTC. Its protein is CASSPLGRANYGYTF.

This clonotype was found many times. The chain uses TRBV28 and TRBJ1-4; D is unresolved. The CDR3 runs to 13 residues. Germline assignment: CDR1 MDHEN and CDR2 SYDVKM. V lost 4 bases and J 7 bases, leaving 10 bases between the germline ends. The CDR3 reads CASSYREGEKLFF. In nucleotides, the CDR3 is TGTGCCAGCAGTTATAGGGAGGGTGAAAAACTGTTTTTT.